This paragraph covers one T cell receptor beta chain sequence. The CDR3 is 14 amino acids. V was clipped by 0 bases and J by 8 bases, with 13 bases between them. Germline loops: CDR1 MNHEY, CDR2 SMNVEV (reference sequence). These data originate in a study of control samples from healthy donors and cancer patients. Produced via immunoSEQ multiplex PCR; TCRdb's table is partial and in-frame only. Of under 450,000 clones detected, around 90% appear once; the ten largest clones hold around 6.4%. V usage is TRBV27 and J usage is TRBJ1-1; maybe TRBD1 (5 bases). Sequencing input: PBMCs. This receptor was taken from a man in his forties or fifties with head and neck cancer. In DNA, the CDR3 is TGTGCCAGCAGTTTATCGTTAGGAGGGGCGGAAGCTTTCTTT. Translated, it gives CASSLSLGGAEAFF.